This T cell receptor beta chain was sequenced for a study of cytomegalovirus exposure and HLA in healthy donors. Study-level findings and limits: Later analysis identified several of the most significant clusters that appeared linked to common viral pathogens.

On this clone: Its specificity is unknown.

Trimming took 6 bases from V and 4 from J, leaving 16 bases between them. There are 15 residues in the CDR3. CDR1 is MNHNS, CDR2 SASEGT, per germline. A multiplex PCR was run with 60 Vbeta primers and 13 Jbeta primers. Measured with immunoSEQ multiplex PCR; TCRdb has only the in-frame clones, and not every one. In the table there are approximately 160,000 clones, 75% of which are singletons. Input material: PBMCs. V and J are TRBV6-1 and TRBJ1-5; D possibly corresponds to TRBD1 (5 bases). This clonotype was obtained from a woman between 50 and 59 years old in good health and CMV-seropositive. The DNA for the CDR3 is TGTGCCAGCAGATTCACGGGCAGGGTGAATCAGCCCCAGCATTTT. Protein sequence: CASRFTGRVNQPQHF.